This entry lists 16 T cell receptor beta chains sequenced from one sample in a study of molecular identifiers for immune sequencing clone quantification. TCRdb re-called the PCR reads through MiXCR, storing one row per CDR3 protein. The repertoire includes approximately 550,000 distinct CDR3 sequences, about 20% of them detected once, and approximately 0.84% sits in the top ten. The material sequenced was naive CD8+ T cells from blood, with Jurkat cell RNA spiked in. Subset of the sample: FACS-sorted CD8+CD4-CCR7+CD45RA+ naive T cells. The origin of the receptors is a human donor in good health. Some libraries in this study had Jurkat cell RNA spiked in.

The gene calls are TRBV4-3 and TRBJ1-3, with D possibly matching TRBD1 (6 bases). Germline values: CDR1 LGHNA, CDR2 YSLEER. The CDR3 is made up of 15 amino acids. Trimming shortened V by 4 bases and J by 0 bases, and 10 bases separated the two germline ends. CDR3 sequence (DNA): TGCGCCAGCAGCCCAGCGACAGGCTCTGGAAACACCATATATTTT. Translated: CASSPATGSGNTIYF.

This clonotype was observed many times. CDR3: CASSRGPVNQPQHF. As DNA, the CDR3 is TGCGCCAGCAGCCGCGGACCTGTCAATCAGCCCCAGCATTTT. This sequence joins TRBV4-1 and TRBJ1-5; unclear D gene. The CDR3 covers 14 residues. Trimming cost V 4 bases and J 3 bases, with 10 bases left between them. Germline values: CDR1 MGHRA, CDR2 YSYEKL.

This clonotype was seen at least ten times. The rearrangement uses TRBV14 and TRBJ2-7; unclear D gene. The CDR3 runs to 13 residues. With 2 bases removed from V and 7 bases from J, the gap between germline ends came to 12 bases. Germline CDR1 is SGHDN and CDR2 is FVKESK. CDR3 residues: CASSQLSQREQYF. The CDR3, as DNA: TGTGCCAGCAGCCAACTATCCCAACGGGAGCAGTACTTC.

This clonotype was counted between two and nine times. The gene calls are TRBV2 and TRBJ2-7, with a weak D call TRBD2 (6 bases). Germline values: CDR1 SNHLY, CDR2 FYNNEI. Trimming cost V 2 bases and J 4 bases, with 15 bases left between them. The CDR3 runs to 15 residues. The chain's CDR3 is CASSEFGGGWYEQYF. The CDR3 bases are TGTGCCAGCAGTGAATTCGGGGGAGGCTGGTACGAGCAGTACTTC.

A word on this clonotype: A clone one base away is much larger, so this may be a read error. For the CDR3, the DNA is TGTGCCAGCAGCAGATCCCCGGACAGGAGGGCCTTC. The encoded protein is CASSRSPDRRAF. The V call is TRBV7-9, the J call TRBJ2-1; D possibly corresponds to TRBD1 (7 bases). This CDR3 spans 12 amino acids. The V gene's germline CDR1 is SEHNR and CDR2 FQNEAQ (reference sequence).

This clonotype was seen a handful of times. The chain has TRBV6-5 and TRBJ1-2; D is unresolved. V was pared by 6 bases and J by 3 bases, with 11 bases between. CDR3 length equals 13 residues. The germline V gene has CDR1 MNHEY and CDR2 SVGAGI. As DNA, the CDR3 is TGTGCCAGCAGCCCCGTTAACTACTATGGCTACACCTTC. Translating gives CASSPVNYYGYTF.

This clonotype was counted between two and nine times. The chain combines TRBV4-3 with TRBJ2-7; 11 bases line up with TRBD1. Germline trimming cut 3 bases from V and 3 bases from J; bases unmatched to any gene: 7. CDR3 length equals 16 residues. Germline V gene data show CDR1 as LGHNA and CDR2 as YSLEER. The CDR3 nucleotides read TGCGCCAGCAGCCATTCTTGGACAGGGGGCTTCTACGAGCAGTACTTC. This translates into CASSHSWTGGFYEQYF.

This clonotype was seen once. This sequence joins TRBV19 and TRBJ1-5; the D gene is possibly TRBD1 (6 bases). The CDR3 extends over 16 amino acids. The ends were cut back, 1 base at V and 9 bases at J, with 19 bases in the middle. Germline V gene data show CDR1 as LNHDA and CDR2 as SQIVND (reference sequence). CDR3 loop: CASSIGYVGGRVPQHF. The DNA for the CDR3 is TGTGCCAGTAGTATAGGCTATGTGGGGGGGCGAGTGCCCCAGCATTTT.

This clonotype was counted many times. The rearrangement joins TRBV13 to TRBJ2-1, with D perhaps matching TRBD2 (6 bases). Deletions cut 5 bases from V and 10 bases from J, with 18 bases between. The CDR3 is 14 amino acids. Germline V gene sequence: CDR1 PRHDT, CDR2 FYEKMQ (reference sequence). This CDR3 is CASSARDFLSEQFF. The CDR3 DNA sequence: TGTGCCAGCAGCGCCAGGGACTTCCTCTCGGAGCAGTTCTTC. Using reference TRBV13 and TRBJ2-1 for the parts outside the CDR3, the full variable domain is AAGVIQSPRHLIKEKRETATLKCYPIPRHDTVYWYQQGPGQDPQFLISFYEKMQSDKGSIPDRFSAQQFSDYHSELNMSSLELGDSALYFCASSARDFLSEQFFGPGTRLTVL.

A single count supports this clonotype. The chain links TRBV5-5 to TRBJ2-1, with D uncertain. Germline CDR1 SGHKS, CDR2 YYEKEE (reference sequence). V lost 0 bases to trimming and J lost 2 bases, with 9 bases between them. The CDR3 totals 15 residues. As DNA, the CDR3 is TGTGCCAGCAGCTTGGCTACCGCCGCCTACAATGAGCAGTTCTTC. Its translation is CASSLATAAYNEQFF.

This clonotype came up a few times. The chain has TRBV7-9 and TRBJ1-1, with 9 positions matching TRBD1. The J segment lost 3 bases and the V segment lost 4 bases, leaving 6 bases of the junction unmatched. Looked up from germline, CDR1 is SEHNR and CDR2 is FQNEAQ (reference sequence). The CDR3 spans 15 residues. DNA of the CDR3: TGTGCCAGCAGCTATGGACAGGGGCGGCACACTGAAGCTTTCTTT. The encoded protein is CASSYGQGRHTEAFF.

Many counts were recorded for this clonotype. The genes are TRBV20-1 and TRBJ2-5, with a tentative D call TRBD2 (5 bases). The CDR3 loop spans 10 amino acids. Trimming took off 7 bases at V and 2 bases at J, with 5 bases between the two ends. The germline gives CDR1 DFQATT, CDR2 SNEGSKA (reference sequence). The CDR3 coding sequence is TGCAGTGGACTACAAGAGACCCAGTACTTC. Translating gives CSGLQETQYF.

The genes are TRBV7-2 and TRBJ1-3, with 8 bases matching TRBD1. V shed 2 bases, J shed 0 bases, and the junction held 6 bases outside the gene matches. The CDR3 length is 17 residues. Germline lookup yields CDR1 SGHTA and CDR2 FQGNSA. This CDR3 reads CASSLSGQGYSGNTIYF. CDR3 nucleotides: TGTGCCAGCAGCTTAAGTGGACAGGGATACTCTGGAAACACCATATATTTT.

CDR3 nucleotide sequence: TGTGCCAGCAGGTCCAACCCATTATCGGAGGTCCAAGAGACCCAGTACTTC. The encoded protein is CASRSNPLSEVQETQYF. V is TRBV7-9 and J is TRBJ2-5, with D maybe TRBD2 (5 bases). The CDR3 is 17 amino acids. Trimming took off 6 bases at V and 1 base at J, with 21 bases between the two ends. From germline, CDR1 is SEHNR and CDR2 FQNEAQ (reference sequence).

The CDR3: CASSEQVDYEQYF. The CDR3 region has the DNA TGTGCCAGCAGTGAACAGGTGGACTACGAGCAGTACTTC. This chain links TRBV27 with TRBJ2-7, with D possibly being TRBD1 (5 bases). In germline, CDR1 is MNHEY, CDR2 SMNVEV (reference sequence). There are 13 residues in the CDR3. V was pared by 5 bases and J by 3 bases, with 11 bases between.

The gene calls are TRBV27 and TRBJ2-7; no definite D call. V dropped 8 bases and J dropped 6 bases, with 26 bases sitting between them. Germline V gene data show CDR1 as MNHEY and CDR2 as SMNVEV (reference sequence). This CDR3 region has 16 residues. CDR3 DNA: TGTGCCAGCGCACCGGGTTACCCGCCGGGTCTATCCGAGCAGTACTTC. Its translation is CASAPGYPPGLSEQYF.